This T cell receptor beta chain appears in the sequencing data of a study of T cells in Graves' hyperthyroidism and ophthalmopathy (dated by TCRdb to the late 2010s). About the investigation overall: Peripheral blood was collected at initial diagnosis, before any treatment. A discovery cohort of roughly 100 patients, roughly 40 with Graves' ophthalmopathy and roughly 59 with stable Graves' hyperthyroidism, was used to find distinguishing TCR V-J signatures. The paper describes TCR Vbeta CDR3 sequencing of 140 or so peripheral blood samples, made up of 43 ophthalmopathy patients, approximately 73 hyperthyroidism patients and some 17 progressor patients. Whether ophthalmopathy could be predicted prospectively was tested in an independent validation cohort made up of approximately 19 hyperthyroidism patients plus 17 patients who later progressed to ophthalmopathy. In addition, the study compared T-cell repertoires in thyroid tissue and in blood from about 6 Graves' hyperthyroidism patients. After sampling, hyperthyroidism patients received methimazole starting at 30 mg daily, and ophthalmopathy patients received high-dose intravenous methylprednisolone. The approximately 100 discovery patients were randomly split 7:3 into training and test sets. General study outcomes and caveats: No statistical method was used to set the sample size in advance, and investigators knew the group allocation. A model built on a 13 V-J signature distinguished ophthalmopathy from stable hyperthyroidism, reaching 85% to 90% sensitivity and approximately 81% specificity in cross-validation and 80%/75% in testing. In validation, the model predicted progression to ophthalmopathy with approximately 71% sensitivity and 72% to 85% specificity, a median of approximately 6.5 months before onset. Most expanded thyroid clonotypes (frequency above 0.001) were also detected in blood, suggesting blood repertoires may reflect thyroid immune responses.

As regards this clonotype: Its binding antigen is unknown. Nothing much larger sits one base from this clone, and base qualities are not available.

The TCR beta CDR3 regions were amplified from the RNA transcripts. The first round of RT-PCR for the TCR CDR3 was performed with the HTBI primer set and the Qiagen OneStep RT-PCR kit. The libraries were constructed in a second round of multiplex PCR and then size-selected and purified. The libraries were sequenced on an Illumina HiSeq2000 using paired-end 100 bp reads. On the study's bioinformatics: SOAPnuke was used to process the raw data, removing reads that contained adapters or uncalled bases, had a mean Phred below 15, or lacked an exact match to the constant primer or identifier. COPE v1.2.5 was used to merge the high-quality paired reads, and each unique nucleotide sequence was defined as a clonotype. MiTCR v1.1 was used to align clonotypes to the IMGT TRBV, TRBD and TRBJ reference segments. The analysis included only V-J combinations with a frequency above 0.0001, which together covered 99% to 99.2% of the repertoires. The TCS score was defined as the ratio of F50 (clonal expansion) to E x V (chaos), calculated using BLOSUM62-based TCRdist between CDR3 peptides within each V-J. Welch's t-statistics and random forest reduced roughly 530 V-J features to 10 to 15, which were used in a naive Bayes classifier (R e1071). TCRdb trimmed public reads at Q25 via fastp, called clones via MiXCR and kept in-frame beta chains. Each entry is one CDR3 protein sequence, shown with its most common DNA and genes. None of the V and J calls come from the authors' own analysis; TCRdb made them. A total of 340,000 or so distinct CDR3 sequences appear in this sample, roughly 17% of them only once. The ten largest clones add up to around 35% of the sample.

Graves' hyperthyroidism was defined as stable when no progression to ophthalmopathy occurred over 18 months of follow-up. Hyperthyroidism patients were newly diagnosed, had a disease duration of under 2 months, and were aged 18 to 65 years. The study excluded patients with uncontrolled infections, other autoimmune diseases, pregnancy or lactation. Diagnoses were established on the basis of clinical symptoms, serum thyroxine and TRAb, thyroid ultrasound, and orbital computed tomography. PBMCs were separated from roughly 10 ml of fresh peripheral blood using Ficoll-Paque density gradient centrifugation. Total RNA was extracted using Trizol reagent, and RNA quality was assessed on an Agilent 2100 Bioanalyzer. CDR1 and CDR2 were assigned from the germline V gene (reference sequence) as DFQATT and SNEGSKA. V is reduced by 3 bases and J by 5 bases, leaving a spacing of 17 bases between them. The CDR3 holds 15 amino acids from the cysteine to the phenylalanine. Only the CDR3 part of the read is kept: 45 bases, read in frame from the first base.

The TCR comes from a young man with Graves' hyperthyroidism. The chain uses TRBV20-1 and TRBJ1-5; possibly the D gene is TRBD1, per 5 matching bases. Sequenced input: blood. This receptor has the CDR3 CSARKTGLVDQPQHF. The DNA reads TGCAGTGCTAGGAAAACGGGACTAGTCGATCAGCCCCAGCATTTT.